The 9 T cell receptor beta chains given below trace back to one sample, sequenced in a study of a mutant IDH1 vaccine in newly diagnosed glioma. For these receptors, no antigen is known. Libraries were prepared by immunoSEQ multiplex PCR; TCRdb keeps only in-frame clonotypes and omits some of them. The repertoire has tens of thousands of clones, approximately 84% of them found once; the top ten carry more than 7.5%. Time point reported: week 11, during vaccination. The vaccine gave 300 ug of a 20-mer mutant IDH1 peptide subcutaneously per dose. Sequences were derived from PBMCs, sampled from a glioma patient whose treatment included an IDH1 peptide vaccine. The receptors shown here come from a woman in her fifties or sixties with glioma.

The chain employs TRBV7-3 and TRBJ2-3, with D possibly being TRBD2 (6 bases). Germline CDR1 and CDR2: SGHTA and FQGTGA. The CDR3 contains 15 residues. Trimming cost V 2 bases and J 0 bases, with 9 bases left between them. CDR3 in DNA: TGTGCCAGCAGCTTACGCCGGGGGAGCACAGATACGCAGTATTTT. Translating it yields CASSLRRGSTDTQYF.

This clone was counted a few times. The chain combines TRBV4-2 with TRBJ1-1, with a tentative D call TRBD1 (5 bases). Trimming took 0 bases from V and 7 from J, leaving 18 bases between them. This CDR3 has 16 amino acids. Germline-derived CDR1 and CDR2 are LGHNA and YNFKEQ. This chain's CDR3 is CASSQEPGPQADEAFF. The CDR3 DNA follows: TGTGCCAGCAGCCAAGAACCGGGACCTCAAGCAGATGAAGCTTTCTTT.

The chain joins TRBV7-9 to TRBJ1-2, with D possibly matching TRBD1 (5 bases). Germline lookup yields CDR1 SEHNR and CDR2 FQNEAQ (reference sequence). The germline V and J ends were trimmed by 4 bases and 4 bases, with 16 bases remaining between them. The CDR3 totals 15 residues. The CDR3 spells CASSSEGRQSYGYTF. The CDR3 region has the DNA TGTGCCAGCAGCTCTGAGGGGCGGCAGTCCTATGGCTACACCTTC. Looking up the rest from reference TRBV7-9 and TRBJ1-2 gives the full variable domain: DTGVSQNPRHKITKRGQNVTFRCDPISEHNRLYWYRQTLGQGPEFLTYFQNEAQLEKSRLLSDRFSAERPKGSFSTLEIQRTEQGDSAMYLCASSSEGRQSYGYTFGSGTRLTVV.

This sequence joins TRBV14 and TRBJ1-6, with a tentative D call TRBD1 (6 bases). The germline V gene encodes CDR1 SGHDN and CDR2 FVKESK. With 1 base removed from V and 7 bases from J, the gap between germline ends came to 11 bases. This CDR3 spans 15 amino acids. CDR3: CASSQGQGQNSPLHF. For the CDR3, the DNA is TGTGCCAGCAGCCAAGGGCAGGGGCAGAATTCACCCCTCCACTTT.

The chain recombines TRBV9 with TRBJ2-2; 7 bases fit TRBD1. Germline CDR1 and CDR2: SGDLS and YYNGEE. The CDR3 spans 15 residues. V lost 3 bases to trimming and J lost 1 base; unmatched junction nucleotides: 3. CDR3 coding DNA: TGTGCCAGCAGCGCTCGGACAGGGAACACCGGGGAGCTGTTTTTT. Translated, it gives CASSARTGNTGELFF.

The gene calls are TRBV4-1 and TRBJ2-5; D perhaps matches TRBD2 (5 bases). Germline-derived CDR1 and CDR2 are MGHRA and YSYEKL. The V gene lost 3 bases and the J gene lost 1 base, with 12 bases spanning the gap. The CDR3 runs to 15 residues. CDR3 loop: CASSQGRGPQETQYF. The DNA for the CDR3 is TGCGCCAGCAGCCAGGGTCGGGGTCCCCAAGAGACCCAGTACTTC.

The CDR3 spells CASAGTGGNQPQHF. For the CDR3, the DNA is TGTGCCAGCGCCGGGACAGGGGGCAATCAGCCCCAGCATTTT. This chain links TRBV19 with TRBJ1-5; 10 bases line up with TRBD1. The J segment lost 2 bases and the V segment lost 9 bases, leaving 4 bases of the junction unmatched. The CDR3 runs to 14 residues. The V gene's germline CDR1 is LNHDA and CDR2 SQIVND (reference sequence).

This sequence joins TRBV28 and TRBJ1-5, with D unclear. Trimming shortened V by 5 bases and J by 1 base, and 3 bases separated the two germline ends. Germline assignment: CDR1 MDHEN and CDR2 SYDVKM. The CDR3 sequence is 12 residues long. The CDR3 spells CASSRSNQPQHF. CDR3 DNA: TGTGCCAGCAGTCGAAGCAATCAGCCCCAGCATTTT. Full variable domain (remainder filled in from reference TRBV28 and TRBJ1-5): DVKVTQSSRYLVKRTGEKVFLECVQDMDHENMFWYRQDPGLGLRLIYFSYDVKMKEKGDIPEGYSVSREKKERFSLILESASTNQTSMYLCASSRSNQPQHFGDGTRLSIL.

This clone was recorded a few times. V is TRBV7-9 and J is TRBJ1-1, with no clear D. CDR1 SEHNR and CDR2 FQNEAQ come from the germline V gene (reference sequence). The CDR3 is 13 residues long. V was trimmed by 5 bases and J by 1 base, leaving 8 bases between them. Here the CDR3 reads CASSPAGNTEAFF. DNA of the CDR3: TGTGCCAGCAGCCCAGCGGGGAACACTGAAGCTTTCTTT.